These T cell receptor beta chains were read from a single sample in a study of blood T cell repertoires in COVID-19. Sequencing was performed with immunoSEQ multiplex PCR; in TCRdb, only in-frame clones are kept and a portion is missing. The repertoire holds almost 300,000 clones, with around 87% as singletons. The sequenced sample consisted of peripheral blood. The receptor source for this set is a man aged 65 to 85 with acute or convalescent COVID-19. Both conserved end residues are part of each CDR3. Fields, in order: CDR3 length, J gene, V gene, clone size, D gene, CDR3 protein, CDR3 DNA. A D gene is named only where the DNA matches it firmly. The size entry is marked missing in some rows and otherwise reads once, few, many or a size class.

14 | TRBJ2-2 | TRBV24-1 | - | - | CATGGEGNTGELFF | TGTGCCACCGGCGGGGAAGGGAACACCGGGGAGCTGTTTTTT
13 | TRBJ1-1 | TRBV2 | - | TRBD1 | CASGTGVNTEAFF | TGTGCCAGCGGGACAGGGGTTAACACTGAAGCTTTCTTT
16 | TRBJ2-1 | TRBV7-9 | few | TRBD2 | CASSDTSGRFYNEQFF | TGTGCCAGCAGCGATACTAGCGGGAGATTCTACAATGAGCAGTTCTTC
17 | TRBJ1-2 | TRBV5-1 | - | TRBD1 | CASSWASTGGNVYGYTF | TGCGCCAGCAGCTGGGCTTCGACAGGGGGGAATGTCTATGGCTACACCTTC
18 | TRBJ2-2 | TRBV28 | - | TRBD1 | CASSLTLPGQENTGELFF | TGTGCCAGCAGTCTTACCCTCCCGGGACAGGAGAACACCGGGGAGCTGTTTTTT
17 | TRBJ1-2 | TRBV5-4 | - | TRBD1 | CASSGQGAVGIGYGYTF | TGTGCCAGCAGCGGGCAGGGGGCGGTCGGGATTGGCTATGGCTACACCTTC
15 | TRBJ2-1 | TRBV4-2 | once | TRBD2 | CASSQGTSSYNEQFF | TGTGCCAGCAGCCAAGGGACTAGCTCCTACAATGAGCAGTTCTTC
14 | TRBJ2-5 | TRBV28 | - | TRBD2 | CASSSTSGKETQYF | TGTGCCAGCAGTTCTACTAGCGGAAAAGAGACCCAGTACTTC
16 | TRBJ2-7 | TRBV27 | - | - | CASSLDPGYLSYEQYF | TGTGCCAGCAGTTTAGACCCAGGGTACCTATCCTACGAGCAGTACTTC
15 | TRBJ1-2 | TRBV7-9 | - | - | CASSSPDTANYGYTF | TGTGCCAGCAGCTCACCGGACACAGCTAACTATGGCTACACCTTC
15 | TRBJ2-5 | TRBV5-1 | - | TRBD1 | CASSPGTGGGETQYF | TGCGCCAGCAGCCCCGGGACAGGGGGGGGAGAGACCCAGTACTTC
13 | TRBJ2-3 | TRBV5-4 | - | - | CASSQYSTDTQYF | TGTGCCAGCAGCCAGTATAGCACAGATACGCAGTATTTT
14 | TRBJ2-4 | TRBV10-3 | - | - | CAISESRGGNIQYF | TGTGCCATCAGTGAGTCCAGGGGTGGAAACATTCAGTACTTC
13 | TRBJ1-3 | TRBV28 | - | - | CASSAWPRNTIYF | TGTGCCAGCAGTGCCTGGCCCCGAAACACCATATATTTT
16 | TRBJ2-7 | TRBV4-3 | - | TRBD1 | CASSQGFGTGSGEQYF | TGCGCCAGCAGCCAAGGGTTCGGGACAGGTTCGGGCGAGCAGTACTTC
14 | TRBJ2-5 | TRBV11-3 | - | TRBD1 | CASSPSDRAETQYF | TGTGCCAGCAGCCCGAGCGACAGGGCGGAGACCCAGTACTTC
16 | TRBJ2-1 | TRBV7-6 | - | TRBD2 | CASSLELAGGYNEQFF | TGTGCCAGCAGCTTAGAGCTAGCGGGGGGCTACAATGAGCAGTTCTTC
15 | TRBJ1-5 | TRBV4-3 | - | - | CASSQDRGSGQPQHF | TGCGCCAGCAGCCAAGATAGGGGGTCGGGTCAGCCCCAGCATTTT
15 | TRBJ1-2 | TRBV4-3 | - | TRBD1 | CASSQGWTGTYGYTF | TGCGCCAGCAGCCAAGGATGGACAGGGACCTATGGCTACACCTTC
16 | TRBJ1-2 | TRBV5-1 | - | TRBD1 | CASSLETGGRGYGYTF | TGCGCCAGCAGCTTGGAGACAGGGGGCAGGGGCTATGGCTACACCTTC
12 | TRBJ2-1 | TRBV7-2 | once | - | CASSPLQGSWFF | TGTGCCAGCAGCCCACTACAGGGTTCTTGGTTCTTC
16 | TRBJ2-2 | TRBV10-1 | - | TRBD2 | CASSVLGGRASGELFF | TGCGCCAGCAGTGTGCTGGGGGGGAGGGCTTCCGGGGAGCTGTTTTTT
14 | TRBJ2-5 | TRBV11-2 | - | - | CASSLVVLEETQYF | TGTGCCAGCAGCTTAGTAGTTCTAGAAGAGACCCAGTACTTC
15 | TRBJ2-7 | TRBV5-4 | once | - | CASSLLRGESHEQYF | TGTGCCAGCAGCTTGCTCCGGGGTGAATCCCACGAGCAGTACTTC
15 | TRBJ2-3 | TRBV19 | - | - | CASSIEGGRTDTQYF | TGTGCCAGTAGTATAGAAGGGGGTCGCACAGATACGCAGTATTTT
15 | TRBJ2-3 | TRBV4-2 | - | TRBD2 | CASSQTSGGHDTQYF | TGTGCCAGCAGCCAAACTAGCGGGGGGCACGATACGCAGTATTTT
15 | TRBJ2-3 | TRBV5-1 | - | - | CASSLDRVGTDTQYF | TGCGCCAGCAGCTTGGACAGGGTGGGTACAGATACGCAGTATTTT
15 | TRBJ2-4 | TRBV2 | - | TRBD2 | CASSTSSGGDRIQYF | TGTGCCAGCAGTACTTCTAGCGGGGGGGACCGAATTCAGTACTTC
16 | TRBJ1-2 | TRBV28 | - | - | CASSSSGGMPWGGYTF | TGTGCCAGCAGTTCCTCGGGGGGTATGCCATGGGGTGGCTACACCTTC
14 | TRBJ2-3 | TRBV5-4 | - | - | CASSLAGVRDTQYF | TGTGCCAGCAGCTTGGCGGGAGTGAGGGATACGCAGTATTTT
14 | TRBJ1-1 | TRBV6-6 | - | TRBD1 | CASSRTGESTEAFF | TGTGCCAGCAGTCGGACAGGGGAGAGCACTGAAGCTTTCTTT
14 | TRBJ2-7 | TRBV4-3 | - | - | CASSQAQGPYEQYF | TGCGCCAGCAGCCAAGCTCAGGGCCCCTACGAGCAGTACTTC
19 | TRBJ2-3 | TRBV4-3 | - | TRBD2 | CASSQGGAGASLSTDTQYF | TGCGCCAGCAGCCAAGGGGGAGCGGGGGCGTCCCTTAGCACAGATACGCAGTATTTT
14 | TRBJ2-1 | TRBV6-5 | - | TRBD2 | CASRTVAGGGEQFF | TGTGCCAGCAGAACGGTAGCGGGAGGGGGTGAGCAGTTCTTC
14 | TRBJ1-2 | TRBV19 | - | TRBD1 | CATSTRDRYYGYTF | TGTGCCACGAGTACCCGGGACAGATACTATGGCTACACCTTC
16 | TRBJ2-2 | TRBV3-1/TRBV3-2 | - | TRBD2 | CASSHLAGGYTGELFF | TGTGCCAGCAGCCATCTAGCGGGGGGGTACACCGGGGAGCTGTTTTTT
13 | TRBJ2-7 | TRBV30 | few | - | CARSIRGSYEQYF | TGTGCCCGGTCTATTAGGGGCTCCTACGAGCAGTACTTC
11 | TRBJ1-1 | TRBV29-1 | - | - | CSVAGDGEAFF | TGCAGCGTTGCCGGGGATGGAGAAGCTTTCTTT
16 | TRBJ2-7 | TRBV5-1 | - | TRBD2 | CASSLRLAGGLAEQYF | TGCGCCAGCAGCTTAAGGCTAGCGGGAGGGCTTGCCGAGCAGTACTTC
16 | TRBJ1-5 | TRBV24-1 | - | TRBD1 | CATSDSGQGAGQPQHF | TGTGCCACCAGTGATTCCGGACAGGGGGCAGGACAGCCCCAGCATTTT
16 | TRBJ1-4 | TRBV6-1 | - | TRBD1 | CASSAGSGGQAEKLFF | TGTGCCAGCAGTGCCGGATCAGGGGGCCAGGCGGAAAAACTGTTTTTT
12 | TRBJ1-1 | TRBV3-1/TRBV3-2 | once | - | CASSREGSEAFF | TGTGCCAGCAGCCGGGAGGGGTCTGAAGCTTTCTTT
14 | TRBJ1-2 | TRBV4-3 | - | - | CASSQELAGAGYTF | TGCGCCAGCAGCCAAGAGTTGGCGGGGGCTGGCTACACCTTC
14 | TRBJ1-2 | TRBV7-2 | - | - | CASSPGTTNYGYTF | TGTGCCAGCAGCCCCGGGACAACTAACTATGGCTACACCTTC
15 | TRBJ2-1 | TRBV4-2 | - | TRBD1 | CASSQPTGVSDEQFF | TGTGCCAGCAGCCAACCGACAGGGGTGAGCGATGAGCAGTTCTTC
13 | TRBJ1-3 | TRBV29-1 | - | TRBD1 | CSASTGAGNTIYF | TGCAGCGCTTCTACAGGGGCTGGAAACACCATATATTTT
14 | TRBJ1-1 | TRBV29-1 | - | - | CSVRTDSMNTEAFF | TGCAGCGTCCGGACGGACAGCATGAACACTGAAGCTTTCTTT
14 | TRBJ1-1 | TRBV5-4 | - | - | CASSRTLGDTEAFF | TGTGCCAGCAGCCGTACTTTAGGGGACACTGAAGCTTTCTTT